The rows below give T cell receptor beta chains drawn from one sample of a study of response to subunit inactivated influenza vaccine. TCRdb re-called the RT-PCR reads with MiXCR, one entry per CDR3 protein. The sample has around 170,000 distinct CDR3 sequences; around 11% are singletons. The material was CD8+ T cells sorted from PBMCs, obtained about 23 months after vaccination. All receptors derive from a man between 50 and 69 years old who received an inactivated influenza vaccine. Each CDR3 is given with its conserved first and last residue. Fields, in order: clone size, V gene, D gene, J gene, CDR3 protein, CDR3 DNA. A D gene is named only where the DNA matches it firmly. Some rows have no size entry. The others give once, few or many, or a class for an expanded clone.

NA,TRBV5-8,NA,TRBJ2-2,CASMQSGELFF,TGTGCCAGCATGCAGTCCGGGGAGCTGTTTTTT
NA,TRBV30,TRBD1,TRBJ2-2,CAWSVILAGGHGGELFF,TGTGCCTGGAGTGTAATTTTGGCAGGGGGTCATGGCGGGGAGCTGTTTTTT
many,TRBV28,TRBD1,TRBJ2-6,CASIGTGVLGANVLTF,TGTGCCAGCATCGGGACAGGGGTACTCGGGGCCAACGTCCTGACTTTC
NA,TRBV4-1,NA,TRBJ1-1,CASSQEALGTVNTEAFF,TGCGCCAGCAGCCAAGAAGCCCTCGGGACGGTGAACACTGAAGCTTTCTTT
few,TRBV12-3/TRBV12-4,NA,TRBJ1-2,CASSPGRGGPLGYTF,TGTGCCAGCAGTCCAGGCCGGGGGGGGCCTCTTGGCTACACCTTC
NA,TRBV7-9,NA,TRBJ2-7,CASSSHKSYEQYF,TGTGCCAGCAGCTCTCATAAATCCTACGAGCAGTACTTC
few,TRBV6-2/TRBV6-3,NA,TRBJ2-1,CASSYSFEVPSYNEQFF,TGTGCCAGCAGTTACTCGTTTGAGGTCCCCTCCTACAATGAGCAGTTCTTC
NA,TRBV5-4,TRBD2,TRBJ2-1,CASGKREGPSYNEQFF,TGTGCCAGCGGTAAGCGGGAGGGCCCCTCCTACAATGAGCAGTTCTTC
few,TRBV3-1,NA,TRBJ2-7,CASSPRDWSYEQYF,TGTGCCAGCAGCCCCCGGGACTGGTCCTACGAGCAGTACTTC
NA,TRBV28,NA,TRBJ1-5,CASSLPGQPQHF,TGTGCCAGCAGTTTACCGGGTCAGCCCCAGCATTTT
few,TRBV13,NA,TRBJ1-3,CASSKTPSSGNTIYF,TGTGCCAGCAGCAAGACACCCAGCTCTGGAAACACCATATATTTT
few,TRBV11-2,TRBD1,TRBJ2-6,CASSPGQGYSGANVLTF,TGTGCCAGCAGCCCGGGACAGGGCTACTCTGGGGCCAACGTCCTGACTTTC
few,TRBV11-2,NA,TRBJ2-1,CASSLVDNPRAQFF,TGTGCCAGCAGCTTAGTCGACAATCCCCGGGCCCAGTTCTTC
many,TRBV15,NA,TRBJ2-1,CATSSRGHNEQFF,TGTGCCACCAGCAGCCGTGGTCACAATGAGCAGTTCTTC
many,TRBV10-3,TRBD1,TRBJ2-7,CAISSAGQGLVEQYF,TGTGCCATCAGTAGCGCGGGACAGGGTTTGGTCGAGCAGTACTTC
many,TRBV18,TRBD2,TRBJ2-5,CASSPGLAGGVVETQYF,TGTGCCAGCTCACCGGGACTAGCGGGAGGAGTGGTAGAGACCCAGTACTTC
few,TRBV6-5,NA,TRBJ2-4,CASSYIFGKNIQYF,TGTGCCAGCAGTTACATTTTTGGCAAAAACATTCAGTACTTC
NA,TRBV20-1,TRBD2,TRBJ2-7,CSLVTGLAGMYEQYF,TGCAGCCTGGTTACCGGACTAGCGGGAATGTACGAGCAGTACTTC
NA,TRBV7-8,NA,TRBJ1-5,CASSLAWGSDLPQPQHF,TGTGCCAGCAGCTTAGCGTGGGGGTCCGACCTCCCTCAGCCCCAGCATTTT
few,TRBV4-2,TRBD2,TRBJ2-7,CASSQGLAANYEQYF,TGTGCCAGCAGCCAAGGTCTAGCGGCAAACTACGAGCAGTACTTC
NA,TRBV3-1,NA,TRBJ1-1,CASSQDGDPWGQAFF,TGTGCCAGCAGCCAAGATGGTGACCCTTGGGGACAAGCTTTCTTT
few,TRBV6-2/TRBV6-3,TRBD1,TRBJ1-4,CASSYSRGTGGPSANEKLFF,TGTGCCAGCAGTTACTCGAGAGGGACAGGGGGTCCTTCGGCTAATGAAAAACTGTTTTTT
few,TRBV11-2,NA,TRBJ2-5,CASIMYPGDETQYF,TGTGCCAGCATCATGTACCCAGGGGATGAGACCCAGTACTTC
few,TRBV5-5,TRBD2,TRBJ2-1,CASSLLAGLYNEQFF,TGTGCCAGCAGCCTATTAGCGGGGCTCTACAATGAGCAGTTCTTC
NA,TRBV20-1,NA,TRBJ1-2,CSARDLTRHLAPRDYGYTF,TGCAGTGCTAGAGACCTAACCCGACACCTTGCGCCACGGGACTATGGCTACACCTTC
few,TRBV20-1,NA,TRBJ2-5,CSATGANQETQYF,TGCAGTGCTACGGGGGCCAACCAAGAGACCCAGTACTTC
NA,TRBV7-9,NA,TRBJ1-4,CASSLGPINEKLFF,TGTGCCAGCAGCTTAGGACCGATTAATGAAAAACTGTTTTTT
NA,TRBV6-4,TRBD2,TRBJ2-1,CASSDRGGLAYNEQFF,TGTGCCAGCAGTGACCGCGGGGGGCTAGCCTACAATGAGCAGTTCTTC
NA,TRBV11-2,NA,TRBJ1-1,CASSLVPKGTEAFF,TGTGCCAGCAGCTTAGTCCCCAAGGGCACTGAAGCTTTCTTT
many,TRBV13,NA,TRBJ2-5,CASSPHTGEGETQYF,TGTGCCAGCAGCCCCCACACAGGGGAGGGAGAGACCCAGTACTTC
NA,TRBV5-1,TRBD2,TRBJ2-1,CASSFWATLAGGRDEQFF,TGCGCCAGCAGCTTTTGGGCCACACTAGCGGGAGGCCGCGATGAGCAGTTCTTC
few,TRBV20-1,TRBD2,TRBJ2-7,CSGPGLNTYEQYF,TGCAGTGGCCCGGGACTAAATACCTACGAGCAGTACTTC
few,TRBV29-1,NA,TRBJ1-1,CSVEESGVEAFF,TGCAGCGTCGAAGAGTCAGGGGTCGAAGCTTTCTTT
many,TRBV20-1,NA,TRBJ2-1,CSAHPLAAGSYNEQFF,TGCAGTGCTCACCCCTTGGCGGCCGGCTCCTACAATGAGCAGTTCTTC
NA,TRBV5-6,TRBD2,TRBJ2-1,CASSGTRRGGGNEQFF,TGTGCCAGCAGCGGTACTAGAAGGGGCGGGGGGAATGAGCAGTTCTTC
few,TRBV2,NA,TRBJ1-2,CASSEGDSFYGYTF,TGTGCCAGCAGTGAAGGCGACAGTTTCTATGGCTACACCTTC
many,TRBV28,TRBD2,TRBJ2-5,CASSSGTSGRETQYF,TGTGCCAGCAGTTCCGGGACTAGCGGGAGAGAGACCCAGTACTTC
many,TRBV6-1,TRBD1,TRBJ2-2,CATQDREAVGELFF,TGTGCCACCCAGGACAGGGAAGCGGTCGGGGAGCTGTTTTTT
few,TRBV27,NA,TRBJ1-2,CASSPSGLNYGYTF,TGTGCCAGCAGTCCCTCAGGGCTCAACTATGGCTACACCTTC
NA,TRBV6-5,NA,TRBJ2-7,CASSYSTSYEQYF,TGTGCCAGCAGTTACTCGACCTCCTACGAGCAGTACTTC
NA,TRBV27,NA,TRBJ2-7,CASAKTVGESYEQYF,TGTGCCAGCGCCAAAACAGTCGGGGAATCCTACGAGCAGTACTTC
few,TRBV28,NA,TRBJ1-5,CASSLLGEGYYGNQPQHF,TGTGCCAGCAGTTTATTGGGGGAGGGTTACTACGGCAATCAGCCCCAGCATTTT
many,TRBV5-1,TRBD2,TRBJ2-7,CASSLGSGPYEQYF,TGCGCCAGCAGCTTAGGTAGCGGGCCCTACGAGCAGTACTTC
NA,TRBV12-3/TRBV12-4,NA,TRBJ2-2,CASSLGQLELFF,TGTGCCAGCAGTTTAGGGCAACTGGAGCTGTTTTTT
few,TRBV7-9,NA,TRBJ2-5,CASSLAAGGETQYF,TGTGCCAGCAGCTTAGCGGCGGGCGGCGAGACCCAGTACTTC
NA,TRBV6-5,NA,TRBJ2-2,CASSYETTGPANTGELFF,TGTGCCAGCAGTTACGAAACGACGGGACCCGCGAACACCGGGGAGCTGTTTTTT
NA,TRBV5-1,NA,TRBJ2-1,CASSSTEFGEQFF,TGCGCCAGCAGCTCTACAGAATTCGGTGAGCAGTTCTTC
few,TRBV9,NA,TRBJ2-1,CASSLWPNEQFF,TGTGCCAGCAGCCTGTGGCCCAATGAGCAGTTCTTC
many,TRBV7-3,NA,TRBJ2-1,CASSLTGGTFYNEQFF,TGTGCCAGCAGCTTAACCGGCGGGACTTTCTACAATGAGCAGTTCTTC
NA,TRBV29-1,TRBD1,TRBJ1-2,CSAVPLDRLYGYTF,TGCAGCGCCGTCCCTTTGGACAGGCTCTATGGCTACACCTTC
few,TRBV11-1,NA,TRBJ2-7,CASSDRTDPYEQYF,TGTGCCAGCAGCGACCGGACAGACCCCTACGAGCAGTACTTC
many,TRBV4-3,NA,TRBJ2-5,CASSQQPDTQETQYF,TGCGCCAGCAGCCAACAACCCGACACTCAAGAGACCCAGTACTTC
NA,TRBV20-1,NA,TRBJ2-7,CSGRGQSSYEQYF,TGCAGCGGAAGAGGTCAGAGCTCCTACGAGCAGTACTTC
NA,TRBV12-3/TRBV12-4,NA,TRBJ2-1,CASSFNTFEQFF,TGTGCCAGCAGTTTTAACACGTTTGAGCAGTTCTTC
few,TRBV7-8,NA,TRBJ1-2,CASSLAVRNYGYTF,TGTGCCAGCAGCTTAGCGGTCAGAAACTATGGCTACACCTTC
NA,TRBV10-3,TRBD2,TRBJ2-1,CAIRETGTSGGWFYNEQFF,TGTGCCATCAGGGAGACCGGGACTAGCGGGGGGTGGTTCTACAATGAGCAGTTCTTC
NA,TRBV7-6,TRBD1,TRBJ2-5,CASSFHRGFTETQYF,TGTGCCAGCAGTTTTCACAGGGGTTTCACAGAGACCCAGTACTTC
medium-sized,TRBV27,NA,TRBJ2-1,CASSLSGSNEQFF,TGTGCCAGCAGTTTATCTGGCAGCAATGAGCAGTTCTTC